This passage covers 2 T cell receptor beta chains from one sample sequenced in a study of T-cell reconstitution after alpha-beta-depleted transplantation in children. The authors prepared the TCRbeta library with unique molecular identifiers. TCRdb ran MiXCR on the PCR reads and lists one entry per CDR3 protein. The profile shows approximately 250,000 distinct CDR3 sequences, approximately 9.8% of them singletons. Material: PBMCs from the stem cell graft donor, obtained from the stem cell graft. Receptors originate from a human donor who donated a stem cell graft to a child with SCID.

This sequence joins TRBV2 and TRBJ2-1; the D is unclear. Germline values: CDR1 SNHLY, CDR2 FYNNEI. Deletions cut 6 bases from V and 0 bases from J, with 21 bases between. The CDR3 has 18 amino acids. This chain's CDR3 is CASRTLKMDVSSYNEQFF. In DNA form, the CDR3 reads TGTGCCAGCAGGACCCTAAAAATGGACGTGAGCTCCTACAATGAGCAGTTCTTC.

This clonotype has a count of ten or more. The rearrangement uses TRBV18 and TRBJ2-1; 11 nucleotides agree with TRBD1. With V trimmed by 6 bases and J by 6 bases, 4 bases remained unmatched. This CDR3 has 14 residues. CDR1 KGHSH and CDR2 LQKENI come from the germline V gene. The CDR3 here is CASSLGTGGNEQFF. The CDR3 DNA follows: TGTGCCAGCTCCCTCGGGACAGGGGGCAATGAGCAGTTCTTC.